This passage covers 2 T cell receptor beta chains from one sample sequenced in a study of T-cell memory formation after mild COVID-19. TCRdb itself ran the 5' RACE reads through MiXCR, one entry per CDR3 protein. The sample lists under 600,000 distinct CDR3 sequences; about 20% were seen once. The source material was PBMCs or a T cell subset sorted from them (not recorded which). These receptor sequences come from an adult woman who had mild COVID-19 (a few samples of this study predate the infection). Cell type and time point are not known.

In this sample, this clonotype turned up a few times. The chain uses TRBV29-1 and TRBJ1-2, with D tentatively TRBD1 (5 bases). The germline V gene encodes CDR1 SQVTM and CDR2 ANQGSEA. This CDR3 comprises 15 residues. V lost 7 bases, J lost 14 bases, and 32 bases lay in between. The CDR3 coding sequence is TGCAGCGGGAAGGGCCGGATGGGGGGTTCCCAGGGCGAAACCTTC. As protein: CSGKGRMGGSQGETF.

The chain uses TRBV29-1 and TRBJ2-3, with TRBD2 matching over 8 bases. CDR1 SQVTM and CDR2 ANQGSEA come from the germline V gene. With 0 bases clipped from V and 2 bases from J, the junction kept 10 bases outside the gene matches. The CDR3 sequence is 17 residues long. The CDR3 DNA reads as TGCAGCGTTGAAGATCTTGCGGCGGGAGGACCCACAGATACGCAGTATTTT. This codes for CSVEDLAAGGPTDTQYF.